This T cell receptor (beta chain) was sequenced for a study of T cell repertoires in cytomegalovirus infection. Broader study findings: Individuals carrying CMV plus the relevant HLA were identified by cumulative frequency of public TCR beta families.

Many counts were recorded for this clonotype. Its specificity is not known. TCRdb re-called the reads with MiXCR, one entry per CDR3 protein. Among 130,000 or so distinct CDR3 sequences listed, 5.5% to 8% were seen once. The CDR3 consists of 16 residues. V was pared by 5 bases and J by 2 bases, with 8 bases of the junction left unmatched. Germline V gene lookup returns CDR1 SGHTA and CDR2 FQGNSA. The specimen was PBMCs. J is TRBJ1-5 and V is TRBV7-2; 8 positions agree with TRBD1. This sequence originates from a human donor in good health (CMV status not recorded). Some clones in this sample may be carry-over from other donors' samples. CDR3 sequence: CASSHYRGGGNQPQHF. CDR3 nucleotide sequence: TGTGCCAGCAGCCATTACAGGGGGGGGGGCAATCAGCCCCAGCATTTT.